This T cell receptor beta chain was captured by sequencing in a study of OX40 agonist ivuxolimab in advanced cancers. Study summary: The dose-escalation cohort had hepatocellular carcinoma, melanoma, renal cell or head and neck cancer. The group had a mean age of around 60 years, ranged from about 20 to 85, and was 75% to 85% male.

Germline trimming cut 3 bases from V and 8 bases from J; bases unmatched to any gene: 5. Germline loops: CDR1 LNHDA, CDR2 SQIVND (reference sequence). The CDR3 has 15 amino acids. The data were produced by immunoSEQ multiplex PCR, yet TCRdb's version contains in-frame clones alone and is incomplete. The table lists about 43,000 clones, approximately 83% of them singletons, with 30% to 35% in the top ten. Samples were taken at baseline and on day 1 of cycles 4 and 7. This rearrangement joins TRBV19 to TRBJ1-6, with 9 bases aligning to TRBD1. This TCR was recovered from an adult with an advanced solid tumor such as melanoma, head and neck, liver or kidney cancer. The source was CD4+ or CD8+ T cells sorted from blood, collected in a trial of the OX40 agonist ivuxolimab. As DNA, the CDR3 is TGTGCCAGTAGTATCTCGGACAGGGGATATTCACCCCTCCACTTT. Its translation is CASSISDRGYSPLHF.